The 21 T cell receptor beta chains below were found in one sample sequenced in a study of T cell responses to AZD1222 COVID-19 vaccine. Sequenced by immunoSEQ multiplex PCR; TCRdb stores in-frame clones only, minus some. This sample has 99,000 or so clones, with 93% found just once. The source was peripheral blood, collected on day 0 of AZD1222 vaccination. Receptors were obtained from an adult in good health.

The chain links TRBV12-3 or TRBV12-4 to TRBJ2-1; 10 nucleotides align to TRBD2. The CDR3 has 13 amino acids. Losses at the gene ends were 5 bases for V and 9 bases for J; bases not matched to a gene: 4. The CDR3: CASSPSGRGEQFF. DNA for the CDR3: TGTGCCAGCAGTCCCAGCGGGAGGGGTGAGCAGTTCTTC.

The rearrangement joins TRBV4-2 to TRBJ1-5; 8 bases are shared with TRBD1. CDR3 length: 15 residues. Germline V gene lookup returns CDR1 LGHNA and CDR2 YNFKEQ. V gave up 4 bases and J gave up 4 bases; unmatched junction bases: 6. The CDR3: CASSRSRGRNQPQHF. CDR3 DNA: TGTGCCAGCAGCCGATCCAGGGGGCGTAATCAGCCCCAGCATTTT.

The CDR3 protein is CASSRDIRGELFF. CDR3 nucleotides: TGCGCCAGCAGCAGGGACATCCGCGGGGAGCTGTTTTTT. The rearrangement joins TRBV5-1 to TRBJ2-2; D perhaps matches TRBD1 (6 bases). This CDR3 is 13 amino acids long. Trimming stripped 4 bases from V and 7 bases from J, with 11 bases between. Germline V CDR1 and CDR2: SGHRS, YFSETQ.

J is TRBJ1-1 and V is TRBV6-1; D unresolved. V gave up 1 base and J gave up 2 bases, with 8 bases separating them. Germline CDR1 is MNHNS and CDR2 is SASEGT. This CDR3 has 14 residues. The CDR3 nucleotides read TGTGCCAGCAGTGAAGATAACAGCAACACTGAAGCTTTCTTT. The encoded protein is CASSEDNSNTEAFF.

CDR3 residues: CASSVLTSGTNEQFF. For the CDR3, the DNA is TGTGCCAGCAGCGTATTAACTAGCGGGACAAATGAGCAGTTCTTC. The V call is TRBV9, the J call TRBJ2-1; 10 bases map to TRBD2. The CDR3 loop spans 15 amino acids. Germline V gene lookup returns CDR1 SGDLS and CDR2 YYNGEE. The trim removed 1 base at V and 7 bases at J, leaving 5 bases unmatched.

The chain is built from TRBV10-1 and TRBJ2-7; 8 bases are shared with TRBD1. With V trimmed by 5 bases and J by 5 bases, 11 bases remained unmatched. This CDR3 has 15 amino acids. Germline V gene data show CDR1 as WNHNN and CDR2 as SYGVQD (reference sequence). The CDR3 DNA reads TGCGCCAGCAGTCCCAGTCTCGGACAGGGCAACGAGCAGTACTTC. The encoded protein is CASSPSLGQGNEQYF.

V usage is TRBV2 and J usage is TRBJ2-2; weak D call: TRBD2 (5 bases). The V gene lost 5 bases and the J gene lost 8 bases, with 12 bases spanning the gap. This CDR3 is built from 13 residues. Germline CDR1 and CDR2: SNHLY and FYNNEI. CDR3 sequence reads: CASSMGSWGELFF. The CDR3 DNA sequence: TGTGCCAGCAGTATGGGGAGTTGGGGGGAGCTGTTTTTT.

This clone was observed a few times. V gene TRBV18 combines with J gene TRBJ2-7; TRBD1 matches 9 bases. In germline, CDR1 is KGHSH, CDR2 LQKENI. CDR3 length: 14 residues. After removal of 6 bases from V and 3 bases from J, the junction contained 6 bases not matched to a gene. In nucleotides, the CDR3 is TGTGCCAGCTCCTGGAGGACAGGGGTCTACGAGCAGTACTTC. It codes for CASSWRTGVYEQYF. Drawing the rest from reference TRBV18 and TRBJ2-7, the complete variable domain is NAGVMQNPRHLVRRRGQEARLRCSPMKGHSHVYWYRQLPEEGLKFMVYLQKENIIDESGMPKERFSAEFPKEGPSILRIQQVVRGDSAAYFCASSWRTGVYEQYFGPGTRLTVT.

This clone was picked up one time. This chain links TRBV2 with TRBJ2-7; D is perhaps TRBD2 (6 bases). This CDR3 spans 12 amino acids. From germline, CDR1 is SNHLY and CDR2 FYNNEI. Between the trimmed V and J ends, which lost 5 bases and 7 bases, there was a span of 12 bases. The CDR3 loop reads CASSQSGSEQYF. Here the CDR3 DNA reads TGTGCCAGCAGTCAAAGCGGGTCTGAGCAGTACTTC.

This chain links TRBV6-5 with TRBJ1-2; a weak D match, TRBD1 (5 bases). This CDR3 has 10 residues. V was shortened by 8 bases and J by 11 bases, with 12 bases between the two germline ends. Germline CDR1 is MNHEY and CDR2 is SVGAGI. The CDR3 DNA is TGTGCCAGCGACCGGGAGGGGTACACCTTC. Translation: CASDREGYTF.

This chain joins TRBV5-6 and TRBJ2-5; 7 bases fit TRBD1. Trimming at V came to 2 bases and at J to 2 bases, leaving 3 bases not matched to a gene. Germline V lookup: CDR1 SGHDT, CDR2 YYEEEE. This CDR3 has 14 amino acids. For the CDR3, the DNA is TGTGCCAGCAGCTTAATACAGGGGCAAGAGACCCAGTACTTC. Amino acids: CASSLIQGQETQYF.

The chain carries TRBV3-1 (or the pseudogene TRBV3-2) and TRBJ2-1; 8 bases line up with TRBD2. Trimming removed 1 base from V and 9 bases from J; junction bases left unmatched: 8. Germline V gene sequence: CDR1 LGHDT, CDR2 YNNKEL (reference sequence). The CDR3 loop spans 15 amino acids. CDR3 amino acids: CASSQASGRKVEQFF. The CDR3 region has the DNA TGTGCCAGCAGCCAAGCAAGCGGGAGAAAGGTTGAGCAGTTCTTC.

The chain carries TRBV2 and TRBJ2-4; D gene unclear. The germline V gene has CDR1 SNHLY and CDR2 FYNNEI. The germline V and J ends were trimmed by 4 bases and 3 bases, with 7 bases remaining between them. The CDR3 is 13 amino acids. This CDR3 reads CASSAWGKNIQYF. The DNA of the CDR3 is TGTGCCAGCAGTGCTTGGGGCAAAAACATTCAGTACTTC.

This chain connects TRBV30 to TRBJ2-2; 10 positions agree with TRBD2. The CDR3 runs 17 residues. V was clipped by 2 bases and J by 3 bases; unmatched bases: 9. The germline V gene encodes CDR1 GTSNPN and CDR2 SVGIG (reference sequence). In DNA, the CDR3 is TGTGCCTGGAGTCCAATACTAGCGGGGCGGGACACCGGGGAGCTGTTTTTT. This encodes CAWSPILAGRDTGELFF.

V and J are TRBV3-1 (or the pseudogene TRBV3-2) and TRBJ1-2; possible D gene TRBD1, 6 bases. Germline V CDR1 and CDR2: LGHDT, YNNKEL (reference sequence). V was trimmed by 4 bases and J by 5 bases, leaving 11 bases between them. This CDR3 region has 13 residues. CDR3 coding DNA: TGTGCCAGCAGCCGCGGACAGCCTTATGGCTACACCTTC. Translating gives CASSRGQPYGYTF.

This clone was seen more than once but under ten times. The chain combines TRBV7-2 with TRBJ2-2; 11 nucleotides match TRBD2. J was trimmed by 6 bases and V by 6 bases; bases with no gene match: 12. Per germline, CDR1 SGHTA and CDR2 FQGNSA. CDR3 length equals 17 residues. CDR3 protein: CASRTGGSGRAAGELFF. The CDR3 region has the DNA TGTGCCAGCAGGACAGGAGGTAGCGGGAGGGCAGCCGGGGAGCTGTTTTTT. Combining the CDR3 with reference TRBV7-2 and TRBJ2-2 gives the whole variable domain GAGVSQSPSNKVTEKGKDVELRCDPISGHTALYWYRQSLGQGLEFLIYFQGNSAPDKSGLPSDRFSAERTGGSVSTLTIQRTQQEDSAVYLCASRTGGSGRAAGELFFGEGSRLTVL.

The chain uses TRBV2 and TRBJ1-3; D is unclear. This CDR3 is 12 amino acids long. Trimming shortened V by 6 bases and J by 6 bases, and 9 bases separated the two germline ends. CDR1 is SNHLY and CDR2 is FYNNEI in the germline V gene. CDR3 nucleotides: TGTGCCAGCAGCATTGGGGAAAACACCATATATTTT. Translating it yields CASSIGENTIYF. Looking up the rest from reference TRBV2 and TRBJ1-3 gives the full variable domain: EPEVTQTPSHQVTQMGQEVILRCVPISNHLYFYWYRQILGQKVEFLVSFYNNEISEKSEIFDDQFSVERPDGSNFTLKIRSTKLEDSAMYFCASSIGENTIYFGEGSWLTVV.

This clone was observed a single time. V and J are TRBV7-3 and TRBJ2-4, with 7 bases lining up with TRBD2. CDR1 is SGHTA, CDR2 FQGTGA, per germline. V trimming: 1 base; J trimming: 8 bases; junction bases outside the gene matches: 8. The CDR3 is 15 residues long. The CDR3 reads CASSLNGARGDIQYF. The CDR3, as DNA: TGTGCCAGCAGCTTAAACGGGGCCCGGGGGGACATTCAGTACTTC.

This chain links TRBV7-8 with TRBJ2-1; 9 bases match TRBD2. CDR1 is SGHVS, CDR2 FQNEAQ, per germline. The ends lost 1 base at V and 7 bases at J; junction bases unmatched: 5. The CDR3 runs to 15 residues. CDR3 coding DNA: TGTGCCAGCAGCTTAGTGCGGGGGGGAGTAAATGAGCAGTTCTTC. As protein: CASSLVRGGVNEQFF.

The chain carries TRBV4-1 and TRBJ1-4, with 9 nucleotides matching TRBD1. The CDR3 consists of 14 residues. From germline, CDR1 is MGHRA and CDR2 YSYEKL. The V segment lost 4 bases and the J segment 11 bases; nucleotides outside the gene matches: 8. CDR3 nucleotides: TGCGCCAGCAGCCCCCAGGACAGGGGTGGGAAACTGTTTTTT. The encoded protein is CASSPQDRGGKLFF.

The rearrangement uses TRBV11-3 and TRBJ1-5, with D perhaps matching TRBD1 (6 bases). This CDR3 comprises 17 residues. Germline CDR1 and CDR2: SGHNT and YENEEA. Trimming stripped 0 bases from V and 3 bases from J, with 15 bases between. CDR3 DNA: TGTGCCAGCAGCTTAGAAGGGGGGGAGGACGCCAATCAGCCCCAGCATTTT. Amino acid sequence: CASSLEGGEDANQPQHF. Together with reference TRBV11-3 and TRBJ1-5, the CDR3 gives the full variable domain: EAGVVQSPRYKIIEKKQPVAFWCNPISGHNTLYWYLQNLGQGPELLIRYENEEAVDDSQLPKDRFSAERLKGVDSTLKIQPAELGDSAVYLCASSLEGGEDANQPQHFGDGTRLSIL.